These 20 T cell receptor beta chains share one sample of origin, sequenced in a study of T cells in Graves' hyperthyroidism and ophthalmopathy. Amplified TCR beta CDR3 regions derived from RNA transcripts. Initially, a first-round RT-PCR of the TCR CDR3 employed the HTBI primer set. MiXCR, run by TCRdb on the multiplex PCR reads, gives a single entry per CDR3 protein. The table lists a few hundred thousand distinct CDR3 sequences, around 15% of them singletons, with under 25% in the top ten. Sequenced input: blood. These receptors all come from a woman aged 55-70 years with Graves' ophthalmopathy.

This clonotype was seen at least ten times. This sequence joins TRBV6-1 and TRBJ2-3, with TRBD2 matching 7 bases. Germline assignment: CDR1 MNHNS and CDR2 SASEGT. Trimming cost V 5 bases and J 2 bases; bases outside gene matches: 10. The CDR3 loop spans 16 amino acids. DNA of the CDR3: TGTGCCAGCAGTCTAAGCGGGGTTCAGGTCACAGATACGCAGTATTTT. Translation gives CASSLSGVQVTDTQYF.

Ten or more counts support this clonotype. V gene TRBV2 combines with J gene TRBJ2-1, with 10 bases lining up with TRBD2. The germline gives CDR1 SNHLY, CDR2 FYNNEI. V dropped 10 bases and J dropped 0; count of bases not matched to a gene: 12. This CDR3 contains 17 residues. DNA of the CDR3: TGTGCCACCCCCCTCCCTAGCGGGAGTGGCTCCTACAATGAGCAGTTCTTC. Its translation: CATPLPSGSGSYNEQFF.

There are many counts of this clonotype. In DNA, the CDR3 is TGTGCCAGCAGAGCCGGGACAGGGAGCAATCAGCCCCAGCATTTT. This sequence encodes CASRAGTGSNQPQHF. V is TRBV2 and J is TRBJ1-5, with 9 nucleotides matching TRBD1. The CDR3 has 15 amino acids. Trimming at V came to 6 bases and at J to 1 base, leaving 4 bases not matched to a gene. CDR1 is SNHLY, CDR2 FYNNEI, per germline. Together with reference TRBV2 and TRBJ1-5, the CDR3 gives the full variable domain: EPEVTQTPSHQVTQMGQEVILRCVPISNHLYFYWYRQILGQKVEFLVSFYNNEISEKSEIFDDQFSVERPDGSNFTLKIRSTKLEDSAMYFCASRAGTGSNQPQHFGDGTRLSIL.

This clonotype was seen repeatedly, ten times or more. This chain connects TRBV18 to TRBJ2-4, with D unclear. The CDR3 spans 15 residues. Germline V gene sequence: CDR1 KGHSH, CDR2 LQKENI. The V end lost 0 bases, the J end lost 0 bases, and 6 bases lay between the germline ends. The CDR3 bases are TGTGCCAGCTCACCACCAGGCCTAGCCAAAAACATTCAGTACTTC. Residues: CASSPPGLAKNIQYF.

With respect to this clonotype: This clone may be a read error of a much larger clone one base away. The chain is built from TRBV20-1 and TRBJ2-1, with TRBD2 matching 13 bases. This CDR3 has 16 residues. CDR1 is DFQATT and CDR2 is SNEGSKA in the germline V gene (reference sequence). CDR3 loop: CNARAGLAGTGNEQFF. DNA for the CDR3: TGCAATGCTAGAGCGGGACTAGCGGGAACGGGGAATGAGCAGTTCTTC.

This clonotype was recorded at least ten times. The chain has TRBV12-3 or TRBV12-4 and TRBJ2-2; 9 bases map to TRBD1. V dropped 5 bases and J dropped 2; count of bases not matched to a gene: 3. This CDR3 spans 15 amino acids. The CDR3 protein is CASSRGQGNTGELFF. The DNA for the CDR3 is TGTGCCAGCAGTCGGGGACAGGGAAACACCGGGGAGCTGTTTTTT.

This clonotype has at least ten counts. This sequence joins TRBV30 and TRBJ2-6; D may be TRBD1 or TRBD2 (5 bases each). CDR1 and CDR2 from the germline V gene are GTSNPN and SVGIG (reference sequence). V was cut by 5 bases and J by 6 bases, with 14 bases left in between. This CDR3 spans 14 amino acids. CDR3 protein: CAWGTQGEANVLTF. The CDR3 DNA sequence: TGTGCCTGGGGGACCCAAGGCGAGGCCAACGTCCTGACTTTC.

This clonotype was detected ten times or more. The rearrangement uses TRBV5-1 and TRBJ2-7, with 9 bases matching TRBD1. The CDR3 contains 14 residues. CDR1 is SGHRS, CDR2 YFSETQ, per germline. Trimming took 4 bases from V and 3 from J; bases not matched to a gene: 5. CDR3 residues: CASSNDRGVYEQYF. CDR3 nucleotide sequence: TGCGCCAGCAGCAACGACAGGGGGGTCTACGAGCAGTACTTC.

The table lists this clonotype with many counts. The chain is built from TRBV20-1 and TRBJ2-3; 10 positions agree with TRBD1. Germline V gene sequence: CDR1 DFQATT, CDR2 SNEGSKA (reference sequence). This CDR3 spans 15 amino acids. With 6 bases clipped from V and 3 bases from J, the junction kept 9 bases outside the gene matches. The chain's CDR3 is CSASGTGVLTDTQYF. Written as DNA, the CDR3 is TGCAGTGCCTCGGGGACAGGGGTGTTGACAGATACGCAGTATTTT.

The V and J genes are TRBV6-1 and TRBJ2-5; D is perhaps TRBD1 (8 bases). This CDR3 comprises 14 residues. Germline V lookup: CDR1 MNHNS, CDR2 SASEGT. The germline V and J ends were trimmed by 11 bases and 3 bases, with 19 bases remaining between them. The CDR3 here is CAGNRGGAEETQYF. The CDR3 bases are TGTGCCGGTAACAGGGGGGGGGCCGAAGAGACCCAGTACTTC.

A note on this clonotype: A read error may be the cause here, since a much bigger clone is one base away. This rearrangement joins TRBV6-5 to TRBJ1-5; 7 nucleotides agree with TRBD1. After removal of 5 bases from V and 2 bases from J, the junction contained 6 bases not matched to a gene. The length of the CDR3 is 15 residues. CDR1 is MNHEY and CDR2 is SVGAGI in the germline V gene. The CDR3 region has the DNA TGTGCCAGCAGTCACCGCGACAGGGGCAATCAGCCCCAGCATTTT. Encoded protein: CASSHRDRGNQPQHF.

As DNA, the CDR3 is TGCGCCAGCGCGGACAGGGGTCCCCCGGATACGCAGTATTTT. Protein sequence: CASADRGPPDTQYF. This rearrangement joins TRBV5-1 to TRBJ2-3, with 9 bases aligning to TRBD1. CDR1 and CDR2 from the germline V gene are SGHRS and YFSETQ. The CDR3 loop spans 14 amino acids. V lost 7 bases, J lost 6 bases, and 9 bases stayed unmatched. Together with reference TRBV5-1 and TRBJ2-3, the CDR3 gives the full variable domain: KAGVTQTPRYLIKTRGQQVTLSCSPISGHRSVSWYQQTPGQGLQFLFEYFSETQRNKGNFPGRFSGRQFSNSRSEMNVSTLELGDSALYLCASADRGPPDTQYFGPGTRLTVL.

This clonotype came up many times. This rearrangement joins TRBV18 to TRBJ2-7, with 11 nucleotides matching TRBD2. From germline, CDR1 is KGHSH and CDR2 LQKENI. The CDR3 runs to 14 residues. The junction had 6 bases not matched to a gene; V was cut back by 6 bases and J by 5 bases. CDR3 DNA sequence: TGTGCCAGCTCCCTAGCGGGAGGCTTTGACGAGCAGTACTTC. Protein product: CASSLAGGFDEQYF.

The genes are TRBV12-3 or TRBV12-4 and TRBJ2-7; D is perhaps TRBD1 (8 bases). V was clipped by 7 bases and J by 4 bases, with 17 bases between them. This CDR3 has 14 residues. Here the CDR3 DNA reads TGTGCCAGCAACCCGACAGGGGAGGGTTACGAGCAGTACTTC. Its translation: CASNPTGEGYEQYF.

This sequence joins TRBV6-2 or TRBV6-3 and TRBJ1-1; 9 nucleotides match TRBD1. Germline V gene lookup returns CDR1 MNHEY and CDR2 SVGEGT. The CDR3 length is 16 residues. The ends lost 6 bases at V and 3 bases at J; junction bases unmatched: 11. CDR3 sequence (DNA): TGTGCCAGCAGCATCAACAGGGGGCACATGGACACTGAAGCTTTCTTT. Residues: CASSINRGHMDTEAFF.

This clonotype was detected many times. The chain uses TRBV20-1 and TRBJ2-3, with TRBD2 matching over 8 bases. Germline V gene sequence: CDR1 DFQATT, CDR2 SNEGSKA (reference sequence). The CDR3 runs to 13 residues. The CDR3 nucleotides read TGCAGCCTCACTAGCGGAAGCACAGATACGCAGTATTTT. Translating gives CSLTSGSTDTQYF.

In its sample, this clonotype was seen many times. The chain recombines TRBV9 with TRBJ2-6; 7 positions match TRBD2. Trimming cost V 0 bases and J 2 bases; bases outside gene matches: 11. There are 19 residues in the CDR3. Germline values: CDR1 SGDLS, CDR2 YYNGEE. The CDR3 loop reads CASSVATLRGNPGANVLTF. CDR3 nucleotide sequence: TGTGCCAGCAGCGTAGCTACTCTGCGGGGGAACCCTGGGGCCAACGTCCTGACTTTC. The variable domain in full, with the rest retrieved from reference TRBV9 and TRBJ2-6, is DSGVTQTPKHLITATGQRVTLRCSPRSGDLSVYWYQQSLDQGLQFLIQYYNGEERAKGNILERFSAQQFPDLHSELNLSSLELGDSALYFCASSVATLRGNPGANVLTFGAGSRLTVL.

This clonotype was counted ten times or more. The CDR3 is CASSTGLAAVTDTQYF. DNA of the CDR3: TGTGCCAGCAGTACGGGACTAGCGGCAGTCACAGATACGCAGTATTTT. The J gene is TRBJ2-3, the V gene TRBV2; 11 bases align to TRBD2. Germline trimming cut 5 bases from V and 2 bases from J; bases unmatched to any gene: 6. Germline CDR1 is SNHLY and CDR2 is FYNNEI. The length of the CDR3 is 16 residues. Using reference TRBV2 and TRBJ2-3 for the parts outside the CDR3, the full variable domain is EPEVTQTPSHQVTQMGQEVILRCVPISNHLYFYWYRQILGQKVEFLVSFYNNEISEKSEIFDDQFSVERPDGSNFTLKIRSTKLEDSAMYFCASSTGLAAVTDTQYFGPGTRLTVL.

This clonotype was detected ten times or more. The chain links TRBV28 to TRBJ2-5; 8 nucleotides align to TRBD2. Unmatched junction bases numbered 12, after V lost 5 bases and J lost 7 bases. The CDR3 loop spans 15 amino acids. From germline, CDR1 is MDHEN and CDR2 SYDVKM. CDR3 nucleotides: TGTGCCAGCAGTCCAAGCGGGAGCGGTGAGAGGACCCAGTACTTC. Encoded protein: CASSPSGSGERTQYF.

In this sample, this clonotype turned up many times. For the CDR3, the DNA is TGTGCCAGCAGTTACTCTGTCCTAGCGGGAACCTACGAGCAGTACTTC. Residues: CASSYSVLAGTYEQYF. The chain combines TRBV6-6 with TRBJ2-7, with 9 bases identical to TRBD2. V was clipped by 0 bases and J by 2 bases; unmatched bases: 5. The CDR3 consists of 16 residues. CDR1 and CDR2 from the germline V gene are MNHNY and SVGAGI (reference sequence).